This entry lists 23 T cell receptor beta chains sequenced from one sample in a study of OX40 agonist ivuxolimab in advanced cancers. Sequencing was performed with immunoSEQ multiplex PCR; in TCRdb, only in-frame clones are kept and a portion is missing. The sample contains approximately 90,000 clones, about 90% of which appear only once. The sample was CD4+ or CD8+ T cells sorted from blood, taken in a trial of the OX40 agonist ivuxolimab. All receptors derive from an adult with an advanced solid tumor such as melanoma, head and neck, liver or kidney cancer.

The rearrangement uses TRBV7-2 and TRBJ1-5; 10 bases agree with TRBD1. The V gene end was trimmed by 5 bases and the J gene end by 7 bases; junction bases not matched to a gene: 11. The CDR3 loop spans 16 amino acids. Germline V gene sequence: CDR1 SGHTA, CDR2 FQGNSA. The CDR3 reads CASSATTGGAGQPQHF. CDR3 sequence (DNA): TGTGCCAGCAGCGCTACGACAGGGGGCGCGGGGCAGCCCCAGCATTTT.

This chain joins TRBV7-2 and TRBJ2-3; 14 nucleotides line up with TRBD2. From germline, CDR1 is SGHTA and CDR2 FQGNSA. This CDR3 has 19 residues. The V segment lost 5 bases and the J segment 1 base; nucleotides outside the gene matches: 11. The CDR3 bases are TGTGCCAGCAGCCCCAGAAGGACTAGCGGGGGGCTTGGCACAGATACGCAGTATTTT. As protein: CASSPRRTSGGLGTDTQYF.

V gene TRBV6-6 combines with J gene TRBJ1-5; D remains unclear. The CDR3 covers 14 residues. CDR1 MNHNY and CDR2 SVGAGI come from the germline V gene (reference sequence). V was pared by 0 bases and J by 9 bases, with 12 bases between. The CDR3 sequence: CASSYSDSPWPQHF. Written as DNA, the CDR3 is TGTGCCAGCAGTTACTCGGACTCCCCGTGGCCCCAGCATTTT.

This clone was seen a few times. This chain links TRBV2 with TRBJ2-7; D might be TRBD2 (6 bases). This CDR3 contains 15 residues. Per germline, CDR1 SNHLY and CDR2 FYNNEI. V lost 3 bases, J lost 2 bases, and 14 bases lay in between. This CDR3 reads CASSDSRDPPYEQYF. The CDR3, as DNA: TGTGCCAGCAGTGATTCGCGGGACCCGCCCTACGAGCAGTACTTC. Drawing the rest from reference TRBV2 and TRBJ2-7, the complete variable domain is EPEVTQTPSHQVTQMGQEVILRCVPISNHLYFYWYRQILGQKVEFLVSFYNNEISEKSEIFDDQFSVERPDGSNFTLKIRSTKLEDSAMYFCASSDSRDPPYEQYFGPGTRLTVT.

This chain links TRBV7-3 with TRBJ2-3; TRBD1 aligns across 9 bases. The CDR3 loop spans 13 amino acids. V gave up 5 bases and J gave up 6 bases; unmatched junction bases: 3. Germline CDR1 reads SGHTA; CDR2 reads FQGTGA. The CDR3 here is CASSVQGADTQYF. CDR3 in DNA: TGTGCCAGCAGCGTACAGGGGGCGGATACGCAGTATTTT.

The count of this clone is one. The chain links TRBV19 to TRBJ2-3; TRBD2 agrees at 11 bases. This CDR3 spans 15 amino acids. V shed 7 bases and J 3 bases; nucleotides not matched to a gene: 6. Germline lookup yields CDR1 LNHDA and CDR2 SQIVND (reference sequence). The CDR3 region is CASKDSGGATDTQYF. The CDR3 bases are TGTGCCAGTAAGGATAGCGGGGGGGCAACAGATACGCAGTATTTT.

The J gene is TRBJ2-3, the V gene TRBV4-3; perhaps TRBD2 as D (6 bases). Trimming stripped 3 bases from V and 0 bases from J, with 16 bases between. From germline, CDR1 is LGHNA and CDR2 YSLEER. The CDR3 extends over 17 amino acids. CDR3 loop: CASSQDLAAQSTDTQYF. The DNA of the CDR3 is TGCGCCAGCAGCCAGGATTTAGCGGCTCAAAGCACAGATACGCAGTATTTT.

V usage is TRBV9 and J usage is TRBJ1-2, with D unresolved. V lost 6 bases, J lost 3 bases, and 18 bases lay in between. CDR3 length equals 15 residues. Germline V CDR1 and CDR2: SGDLS, YYNGEE. CDR3: CASNKGAVLDYGYTF. The CDR3 DNA reads as TGTGCCAGCAACAAGGGAGCGGTGTTGGACTATGGCTACACCTTC.

This clone has only a few counts. This sequence joins TRBV6-5 and TRBJ1-1; tentatively, D is TRBD1 (6 bases). In germline, CDR1 is MNHEY, CDR2 SVGAGI. Trimming cost V 2 bases and J 1 base, with 14 bases left between them. This CDR3 has 16 amino acids. The CDR3 is CASSYGGGRRNTEAFF. Written as DNA, the CDR3 is TGTGCCAGCAGTTACGGGGGGGGCAGGAGGAACACTGAAGCTTTCTTT.

This clone came up once. The chain joins TRBV29-1 to TRBJ2-6; D unresolved. Germline V gives CDR1 SQVTM, CDR2 ANQGSEA. The CDR3 runs 13 residues. Between the trimmed V and J ends, which lost 3 bases and 0 bases, there was a span of 3 bases. This chain's CDR3 is CSVDSSGANVLTF. CDR3 coding DNA: TGCAGCGTTGATAGCTCTGGGGCCAACGTCCTGACTTTC.

This rearrangement joins TRBV4-2 to TRBJ2-7; perhaps TRBD2 as D (6 bases). This CDR3 has 17 amino acids. Trimming removed 0 bases at V and 2 bases at J, with 17 bases between. Germline CDR1 reads LGHNA; CDR2 reads YNFKEQ. The CDR3 nucleotides are TGTGCCAGCAGCCAAGAGGGCTTAGGGACTGTTACCTACGAGCAGTACTTC. The encoded protein is CASSQEGLGTVTYEQYF.

This chain uses TRBV9 with TRBJ1-3, with a possible D match to TRBD1 (5 bases). Trimming stripped 1 base from V and 9 bases from J, with 11 bases between. The CDR3 spans 13 residues. Germline values: CDR1 SGDLS, CDR2 YYNGEE. CDR3 in DNA: TGTGCCAGCAGCGTAACGGGGGTAGGCACCATATATTTT. Its protein is CASSVTGVGTIYF.

The V and J genes are TRBV7-8 and TRBJ2-1, with TRBD2 identical over 8 bases. The CDR3 runs 15 residues. CDR1 and CDR2 (germline): SGHVS, FQNEAQ. J gave up 6 bases and V 4 bases, and 8 bases lay outside the gene matches. In nucleotides, the CDR3 is TGTGCCAGCAGCTCCGAAAGGACTAGCAGCAATGAGCAGTTCTTC. Translated, it gives CASSSERTSSNEQFF.

The count of this clone is one. J is TRBJ2-7 and V is TRBV7-2; D uncertain. Germline V gene lookup returns CDR1 SGHTA and CDR2 FQGNSA. Between the trimmed V and J ends, which lost 5 bases and 2 bases, there was a span of 13 bases. The CDR3 loop spans 14 amino acids. CDR3 coding DNA: TGTGCCAGCAGCCGGGCCCCTGGACCCTACGAGCAGTACTTC. Its translation: CASSRAPGPYEQYF. The full variable domain, in which reference TRBV7-2 and TRBJ2-7 provide the parts outside the CDR3, is GAGVSQSPSNKVTEKGKDVELRCDPISGHTALYWYRQSLGQGLEFLIYFQGNSAPDKSGLPSDRFSAERTGGSVSTLTIQRTQQEDSAVYLCASSRAPGPYEQYFGPGTRLTVT.

In its sample, this clone was seen once. The chain links TRBV6-6 to TRBJ2-5; the D is unclear. The length of the CDR3 is 15 residues. V was trimmed by 5 bases and J by 1 base, leaving 14 bases between them. The V gene's germline CDR1 is MNHNY and CDR2 SVGAGI (reference sequence). The CDR3: CASSAPGTGQETQYF. In nucleotides, the CDR3 is TGTGCCAGCAGTGCTCCTGGAACCGGCCAAGAGACCCAGTACTTC.

The J gene is TRBJ1-5, the V gene TRBV7-2; D might be TRBD1 (5 bases). This CDR3 has 15 amino acids. The V end lost 6 bases, the J end lost 6 bases, and 18 bases lay between the germline ends. Germline assignment: CDR1 SGHTA and CDR2 FQGNSA. Here the CDR3 DNA reads TGTGCCAGCAGTATCCTTGGGGCGTATAGTCAGCCCCAGCATTTT. Translation: CASSILGAYSQPQHF. The full variable domain, with the rest looked up from reference TRBV7-2 and TRBJ1-5, is GAGVSQSPSNKVTEKGKDVELRCDPISGHTALYWYRQSLGQGLEFLIYFQGNSAPDKSGLPSDRFSAERTGGSVSTLTIQRTQQEDSAVYLCASSILGAYSQPQHFGDGTRLSIL.

The chain carries TRBV28 and TRBJ1-2; D may be TRBD1 (6 bases). Per germline, CDR1 MDHEN and CDR2 SYDVKM. CDR3 length: 12 residues. The ends were cut back, 8 bases at V and 4 bases at J, with 11 bases in the middle. The CDR3 DNA reads TGTGCCAGCGGGGGGCAGTTCTATGGCTACACCTTC. Translated, it gives CASGGQFYGYTF.

This clone was counted only a few times. The J gene is TRBJ2-3, the V gene TRBV2, with TRBD2 matching 10 bases. CDR1 and CDR2 (germline): SNHLY, FYNNEI. This CDR3 has 15 amino acids. V was clipped by 6 bases and J by 5 bases; unmatched bases: 8. The CDR3 coding sequence is TGTGCCAGCAGCCAAGCGGGAGGGCACGTAGATACGCAGTATTTT. Its protein product is CASSQAGGHVDTQYF.

This chain links TRBV10-3 with TRBJ1-3, with D possibly matching TRBD1 (5 bases). Germline CDR1 ENHRY, CDR2 SYGVKD. This CDR3 has 14 amino acids. Trimming removed 5 bases from V and 0 bases from J, with 8 bases in between. In DNA form, the CDR3 reads TGTGCCATCAGTAGGGACCTCTCTGGAAACACCATATATTTT. This gives the protein CAISRDLSGNTIYF.

This rearrangement joins TRBV28 to TRBJ2-7; 8 bases fit TRBD1. Germline V gene data show CDR1 as MDHEN and CDR2 as SYDVKM. V lost 5 bases and J lost 2; bases outside the gene matches: 8. The CDR3 contains 15 residues. DNA for the CDR3: TGTGCCAGCAGTCCGCCGTACAGGGGGGCCTACGAGCAGTACTTC. Its protein product is CASSPPYRGAYEQYF.

This sequence joins TRBV7-2 and TRBJ1-4; D not certain. The CDR3 has 13 amino acids. CDR1 and CDR2 (germline): SGHTA, FQGNSA. V lost 0 bases and J lost 8, with 7 bases in between. In nucleotides, the CDR3 is TGTGCCAGCAGCTTAGCGACCTCCGAAAAACTGTTTTTT. This sequence encodes CASSLATSEKLFF.

The chain uses TRBV9 and TRBJ2-3; D gene unclear. The CDR3 is 14 residues long. CDR1 is SGDLS and CDR2 is YYNGEE in the germline V gene. Trimming shortened V by 4 bases and J by 3 bases, and 12 bases separated the two germline ends. The CDR3 spells CASSPSLRTDTQYF. DNA for the CDR3: TGTGCCAGCAGCCCATCTCTGAGGACAGATACGCAGTATTTT.

The J gene is TRBJ1-1, the V gene TRBV9; D is undetermined. Trimming pared 1 base from V and 0 bases from J, leaving 4 bases between. Germline CDR1 is SGDLS and CDR2 is YYNGEE. The CDR3 is 13 residues long. The CDR3 nucleotides read TGTGCCAGCAGCGTAACGGTGAACACTGAAGCTTTCTTT. As protein: CASSVTVNTEAFF.